This T cell receptor (beta chain) was found in a study of T cells in Graves' hyperthyroidism and ophthalmopathy. Details on this clonotype: Its matching antigen is unknown.

From less than 13 ml of fresh peripheral blood, PBMCs were isolated. CDR3 size: 15 residues. V lost 2 bases and J lost 8, with 13 bases in between. Germline V lookup: CDR1 MNHEY, CDR2 SVGAGI. Points from the study as a whole: The authors' 13 V-J model separated ophthalmopathy from stable hyperthyroidism. Blood also held most thyroid clonotypes expanded beyond 0.001.

Amplification yielded TCR beta CDR3 regions, with RNA transcripts as the source. HTBI primers were the set used in a first-round RT-PCR of the TCR CDR3. In TCRdb, the multiplex PCR reads were re-called with MiXCR into one record per CDR3 protein. The profile shows hundreds of thousands of distinct CDR3 sequences, about a sixth of them singletons. The sequence was obtained from a woman younger than 35 with Graves' hyperthyroidism. The source material was blood. This chain uses TRBV6-5 with TRBJ1-6; D is unresolved. The CDR3 is CASSYKGSEYSPLHF. The CDR3 DNA reads TGTGCCAGCAGTTACAAAGGGTCGGAATATTCACCCCTCCACTTT.